The 25 T cell receptor beta chains below come from one sample, sequenced in a study of identical twins (dated by TCRdb to 2016 to 2017). Library prep was done by 5' RACE. Instrument used: Illumina HiSeq 2000. Using fastp trimming at Q25 and MiXCR clonotype assembly, TCRdb reanalyzed the public sequencing data and kept in-frame beta chains. For every CDR3 protein sequence, its rows merge into one entry that carries the most common genes and DNA. The sample yields about 660,000 distinct CDR3 sequences; 8.6% were counted once. Roughly 0.97% of the sample comes from the top ten. These data also featured in a second study, about yellow fever vaccine responses in identical twins.

Input material: PBMCs. Source of these receptors: a woman in her late teens or twenties in good health.

V gene TRBV2 combines with J gene TRBJ2-5; 9 bases agree with TRBD2. V shed 2 bases and J 2 bases; nucleotides not matched to a gene: 6. Germline CDR1 and CDR2: SNHLY and FYNNEI. The CDR3 has 16 amino acids. The CDR3 region is CASSEYPGLAQETQYF. In nucleotides, the CDR3 is TGTGCCAGCAGTGAATACCCCGGACTAGCGCAAGAGACCCAGTACTTC.

This chain connects TRBV6-2 or TRBV6-3 to TRBJ2-7; no clear D. V was trimmed by 0 bases and J by 2 bases, leaving 11 bases between them. This CDR3 has 15 residues. CDR1 is MNHEY, CDR2 SVGEGT, per germline. DNA for the CDR3: TGTGCCAGCAGTTACTCGGTGATAGTTCCCTACGAGCAGTACTTC. It specifies CASSYSVIVPYEQYF.

The genes are TRBV11-2 and TRBJ2-7; 10 nucleotides match TRBD1. This CDR3 contains 16 residues. V shed 5 bases, J shed 3 bases, and the junction held 10 bases outside the gene matches. The germline gives CDR1 SGHAT, CDR2 FQNNGV. The CDR3 sequence: CASSARTGGKNYEQYF. The CDR3 nucleotides are TGTGCCAGCAGCGCGAGGACAGGGGGGAAGAACTACGAGCAGTACTTC.

This clonotype was seen a handful of times. The chain links TRBV29-1 to TRBJ2-7; TRBD1 agrees at 7 bases. V trimming: 7 bases; J trimming: 0 bases; junction bases outside the gene matches: 6. CDR1 is SQVTM, CDR2 ANQGSEA, per germline. The CDR3 sequence is 13 residues long. The CDR3 sequence is CSARQGHSYEQYF. The DNA for the CDR3 is TGCAGCGCCAGACAGGGTCACTCCTACGAGCAGTACTTC.

This clonotype was counted ten times or more. This may arise from a read error, as a much more abundant clone is one base away. V usage is TRBV7-9 and J usage is TRBJ2-3; D is unresolved. V lost 1 base and J lost 5, with 4 bases in between. Germline V lookup: CDR1 SEHNR, CDR2 FQNEAQ (reference sequence). The CDR3 consists of 12 residues. The CDR3 region is CASSLGRDTQYF. As DNA, the CDR3 is TGTGCCAGCAGCTTAGGGAGAGATACGCAGTATTTT.

This clonotype turned up a few times. J is TRBJ1-1 and V is TRBV7-9; TRBD1 is a possible D gene (5 bases). Germline V gene lookup returns CDR1 SEHNR and CDR2 FQNEAQ (reference sequence). The V end lost 4 bases, the J end lost 1 base, and 10 bases lay between the germline ends. The CDR3 runs to 14 residues. In DNA form, the CDR3 reads TGTGCCAGCAGCTCTAGGGGTGGGAACACTGAAGCTTTCTTT. This gives the protein CASSSRGGNTEAFF.

This clonotype appeared a few times. The chain recombines TRBV10-3 with TRBJ2-3; 7 bases are a match to TRBD2. There are 16 residues in the CDR3. Per germline, CDR1 ENHRY and CDR2 SYGVKD. V lost 4 bases, J lost 0 bases, and 7 bases stayed unmatched. The CDR3 DNA reads TGTGCCATCAGTGGAAACGGGGGGATGAGCACAGATACGCAGTATTTT. Its protein is CAISGNGGMSTDTQYF.

Turning to this clonotype: Mismatch with germline at one junction end may stem from a read error. The chain joins TRBV12-3 or TRBV12-4 to TRBJ1-4; 7 bases align to TRBD1. The CDR3 runs 14 residues. The CDR3 loop reads CASSMTGPRETLFF. The CDR3 DNA reads TGTGCCAGCAGCATGACAGGGCCCCGGGAAACACTGTTTTTT.

The J gene is TRBJ1-4, the V gene TRBV3-1; D unresolved. Looked up from germline, CDR1 is LGHDT and CDR2 is YNNKEL (reference sequence). The germline V and J ends were trimmed by 3 bases and 10 bases, with 12 bases remaining between them. The CDR3 has 13 amino acids. This CDR3 is CASSQSPAGKLFF. DNA of the CDR3: TGTGCCAGCAGCCAGAGCCCTGCCGGAAAACTGTTTTTT.

About this clonotype: The CDR3 does not end in the conserved phenylalanine or tryptophan, so this is likely a read error. The chain combines TRBV29-1 with TRBJ2-7, with 7 bases aligning to TRBD1. The CDR3 totals 11 residues. The V gene's germline CDR1 is SQVTM and CDR2 ANQGSEA. The V and J ends lost 6 bases and 3 bases, in that order; junction bases with no gene match: 2. The CDR3 region has the DNA TGCAGCGTACAGGGGAGCTACGAGCAGTACTAC. Translated: CSVQGSYEQYY.

This clonotype has more than one count but fewer than ten. The rearrangement uses TRBV4-3 and TRBJ2-1, with TRBD2 identical over 10 bases. Unmatched junction bases numbered 7, after V lost 5 bases and J lost 6 bases. CDR3 length equals 15 residues. Germline V lookup: CDR1 LGHNA, CDR2 YSLEER. CDR3 amino acids: CASSIDSGRANEQFF. CDR3 in DNA: TGCGCCAGCAGCATTGACAGCGGGAGGGCCAATGAGCAGTTCTTC.

The V gene is TRBV5-1, the J gene TRBJ1-4; 7 positions match TRBD1. The V and J ends lost 4 bases and 8 bases, in that order; junction bases with no gene match: 8. The CDR3 extends over 14 amino acids. Germline CDR1 and CDR2: SGHRS and YFSETQ. CDR3 protein: CASSRQGVREKLFF. The DNA of the CDR3 is TGCGCCAGCAGCCGACAGGGCGTGAGGGAAAAACTGTTTTTT.

In this sample, this clonotype turned up a few times. The CDR3 nucleotides are TGCGCCAGCAGCTCCTCTGGACTAGCGGGAGAAGCGTACTTC. Amino acid sequence: CASSSSGLAGEAYF. The chain uses TRBV5-1 and TRBJ2-7; 13 bases map to TRBD2. This CDR3 spans 14 amino acids. V lost 3 bases and J lost 12; bases outside the gene matches: 9. Germline-derived CDR1 and CDR2 are SGHRS and YFSETQ.

This clonotype turned up a few times. This chain uses TRBV7-2 with TRBJ2-7; the D gene could be TRBD1 or TRBD2 (6 bases each). With 0 bases removed from V and 2 bases from J, the gap between germline ends came to 11 bases. Per germline, CDR1 SGHTA and CDR2 FQGNSA. CDR3 length: 15 residues. The CDR3 sequence is CASSLAGGDTYEQYF. DNA of the CDR3: TGTGCCAGCAGCTTAGCGGGGGGCGATACCTACGAGCAGTACTTC.

The CDR3 spells CATRHRLSYEQYF. CDR3 nucleotide sequence: TGTGCCACCAGGCACAGGTTGTCCTACGAGCAGTACTTC. The genes are TRBV15 and TRBJ2-7; D is perhaps TRBD1 (5 bases). The CDR3 has 13 residues. Trimming took off 6 bases at V and 1 base at J, with 10 bases between the two ends. CDR1 and CDR2 (germline): LNHNV, YYDKDF (reference sequence).

This clonotype was observed a handful of times. The chain joins TRBV20-1 to TRBJ2-2; TRBD1 matches at 7 bases. The CDR3 is made up of 15 amino acids. CDR1 is DFQATT and CDR2 is SNEGSKA in the germline V gene (reference sequence). J was trimmed by 7 bases and V by 1 base; bases with no gene match: 9. The CDR3 DNA is TGCAGTGCTAGAGCCACAGGGGATTTGGTCGGGGAGCTGTTTTTT. It translates to CSARATGDLVGELFF.

The chain links TRBV6-5 to TRBJ1-2; possibly TRBD1 for D (5 bases). The V gene lost 3 bases and the J gene lost 0 bases, with 11 bases spanning the gap. This CDR3 is built from 15 residues. Looked up from germline, CDR1 is MNHEY and CDR2 is SVGAGI. In DNA, the CDR3 is TGTGCCAGCAGTTATGGGGGGAGGACTAACTATGGCTACACCTTC. Translated: CASSYGGRTNYGYTF.

This clonotype was counted only a few times. The gene calls are TRBV2 and TRBJ2-5; weak D call: TRBD2 (6 bases). Trimming removed 8 bases at V and 5 bases at J, with 9 bases between. CDR3 length equals 11 residues. The germline CDR1 and CDR2 sequences are SNHLY and FYNNEI. The CDR3 region is CASVGGETQYF. CDR3 DNA: TGTGCCAGCGTTGGGGGGGAGACCCAGTACTTC.

The rearrangement links TRBV29-1 to TRBJ2-2, with D possibly being TRBD1 or TRBD2 (5 bases each). Trimming shortened V by 5 bases and J by 6 bases, and 19 bases separated the two germline ends. Per the germline V gene, CDR1 is SQVTM and CDR2 is ANQGSEA. The CDR3 length is 15 residues. The CDR3 protein is CSVRSGSGVAGELFF. The CDR3 DNA is TGCAGCGTTCGGTCAGGGAGTGGTGTGGCCGGGGAGCTGTTTTTT.

This clonotype was counted a few times. The genes are TRBV6-2 or TRBV6-3 and TRBJ2-1; D ambiguous. V was pared by 2 bases and J by 5 bases, with 10 bases between. The CDR3 runs to 14 residues. Germline CDR1 MNHEY, CDR2 SVGEGT. The CDR3 coding sequence is TGTGCCAGCAGTTACCCCTTCAATAACAATGAGCAGTTCTTC. Translated: CASSYPFNNNEQFF.

This clonotype was counted many times. V and J are TRBV5-1 and TRBJ2-3, with D maybe TRBD1 (7 bases). Germline CDR1 and CDR2: SGHRS and YFSETQ. V lost 4 bases and J lost 4, with 10 bases in between. The CDR3 contains 13 residues. The CDR3 loop reads CASSGGGPDTQYF. The CDR3 DNA is TGCGCCAGCAGCGGAGGGGGCCCAGATACGCAGTATTTT. Drawing the rest from reference TRBV5-1 and TRBJ2-3, the complete variable domain is KAGVTQTPRYLIKTRGQQVTLSCSPISGHRSVSWYQQTPGQGLQFLFEYFSETQRNKGNFPGRFSGRQFSNSRSEMNVSTLELGDSALYLCASSGGGPDTQYFGPGTRLTVL.

This clonotype has a handful of counts. The V gene is TRBV20-1, the J gene TRBJ2-5; D perhaps matches TRBD1 (5 bases). The germline CDR1 and CDR2 sequences are DFQATT and SNEGSKA (reference sequence). The CDR3 has 14 amino acids. Trimming removed 0 bases at V and 1 base at J, with 9 bases between. This chain's CDR3 is CSARDRVPQETQYF. For the CDR3, the DNA is TGCAGTGCTAGAGACAGGGTTCCCCAAGAGACCCAGTACTTC.

This clonotype was counted only a few times. The chain is built from TRBV7-2 and TRBJ2-7; D unresolved. Trimming left V 0 bases short and J 2 bases short, with 11 bases between. CDR1 SGHTA and CDR2 FQGNSA come from the germline V gene. The CDR3 runs 15 residues. DNA of the CDR3: TGTGCCAGCAGCTTAGCTTCAACATTAGCCTACGAGCAGTACTTC. Translated, it gives CASSLASTLAYEQYF.

Ten or more counts support this clonotype. The V and J genes are TRBV5-1 and TRBJ2-1; TRBD2 aligns across 12 bases. This CDR3 contains 19 residues. V gave up 4 bases and J gave up 1 base; unmatched junction bases: 12. CDR1 and CDR2 from the germline V gene are SGHRS and YFSETQ. In nucleotides, the CDR3 is TGCGCCAGCAGCAGATGGTCGCCTAGCGGGGGGGCTTCCTACAATGAGCAGTTCTTC. As protein: CASSRWSPSGGASYNEQFF.

The chain combines TRBV12-3 or TRBV12-4 with TRBJ2-3; 11 nucleotides match TRBD2. V lost 6 bases, J lost 2 bases, and 1 base stayed unmatched. The CDR3 is 14 residues long. The CDR3 sequence is CASRLAGATDTQYF. CDR3 sequence (DNA): TGTGCCAGCAGACTAGCGGGAGCCACAGATACGCAGTATTTT.